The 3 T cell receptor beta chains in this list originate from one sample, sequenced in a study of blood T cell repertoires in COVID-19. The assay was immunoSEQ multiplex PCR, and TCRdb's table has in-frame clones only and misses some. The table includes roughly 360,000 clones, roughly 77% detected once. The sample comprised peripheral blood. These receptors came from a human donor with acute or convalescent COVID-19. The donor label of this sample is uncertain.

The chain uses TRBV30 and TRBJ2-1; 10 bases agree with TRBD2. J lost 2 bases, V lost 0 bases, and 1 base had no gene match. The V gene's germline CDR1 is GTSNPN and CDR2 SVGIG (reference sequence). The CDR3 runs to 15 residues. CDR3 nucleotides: TGTGCCTGGAGTGTAACTAGCGGGACCTACAATGAGCAGTTCTTC. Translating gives CAWSVTSGTYNEQFF.

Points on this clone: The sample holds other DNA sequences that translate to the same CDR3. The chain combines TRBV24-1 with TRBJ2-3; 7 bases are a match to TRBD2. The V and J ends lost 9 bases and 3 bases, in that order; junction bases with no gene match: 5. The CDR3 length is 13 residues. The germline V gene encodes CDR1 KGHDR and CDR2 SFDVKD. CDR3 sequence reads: CATGGVGTDTQYF. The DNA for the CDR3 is TGTGCCACCGGGGGGGTCGGTACAGATACGCAGTATTTT.

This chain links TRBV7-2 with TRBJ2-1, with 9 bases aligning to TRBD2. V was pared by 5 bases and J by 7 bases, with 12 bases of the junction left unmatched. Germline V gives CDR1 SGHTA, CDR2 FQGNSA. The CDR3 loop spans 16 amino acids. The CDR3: CASSGGGAGGWNEQFF. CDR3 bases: TGTGCCAGCAGCGGGGGAGGAGCGGGAGGTTGGAATGAGCAGTTCTTC.